The clone carrying this T cell receptor (beta chain) was observed a few times. This sample stems from a study of human T cells and chemical hapten exposure. Across the whole study: Patients, largely female, had alopecia areata, totalis or universalis.

Sample time point: patch test 1, 2 weeks after DPC sensitization. Treatment given: therapeutic diphenylcyclopropenone sensitization with weekly scalp DPC. Germline-derived CDR1 and CDR2 are SGHRS and YFSETQ. Trimming removed 2 bases from V and 7 bases from J; junction bases left unmatched: 7. The CDR3 is 14 amino acids. Each CDR3 protein gets one entry after TCRdb re-called the RACE reads with MiXCR. This table holds a few hundred thousand distinct CDR3 sequences, approximately 5% found once. The receptor was derived from a woman in her fifties or sixties with alopecia areata. Some clones in this sample may be carry-over from other donors' samples. J is TRBJ1-1 and V is TRBV5-1, with 8 bases fitting TRBD1. The sample was whole blood, taken in connection with sensitization to the hapten diphenylcyclopropenone (DPC). CDR3 sequence reads: CASSFDRGFGEAFF. The CDR3 DNA sequence: TGCGCCAGCAGCTTTGACAGGGGTTTCGGTGAAGCTTTCTTT. The whole variable domain, remainder taken from reference TRBV5-1 and TRBJ1-1, is KAGVTQTPRYLIKTRGQQVTLSCSPISGHRSVSWYQQTPGQGLQFLFEYFSETQRNKGNFPGRFSGRQFSNSRSEMNVSTLELGDSALYLCASSFDRGFGEAFFGQGTRLTVV.